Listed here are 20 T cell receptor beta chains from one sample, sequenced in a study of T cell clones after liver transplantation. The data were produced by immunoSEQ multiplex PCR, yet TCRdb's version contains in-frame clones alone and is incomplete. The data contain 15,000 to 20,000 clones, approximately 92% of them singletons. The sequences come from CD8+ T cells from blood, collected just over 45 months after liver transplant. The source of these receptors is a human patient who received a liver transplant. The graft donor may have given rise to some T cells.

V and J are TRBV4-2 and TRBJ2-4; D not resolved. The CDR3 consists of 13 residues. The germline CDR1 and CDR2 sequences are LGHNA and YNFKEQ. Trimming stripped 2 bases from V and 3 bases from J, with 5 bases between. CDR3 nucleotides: TGTGCCAGCAGCCAATCGGGCAAAAACATTCAGTACTTC. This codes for CASSQSGKNIQYF.

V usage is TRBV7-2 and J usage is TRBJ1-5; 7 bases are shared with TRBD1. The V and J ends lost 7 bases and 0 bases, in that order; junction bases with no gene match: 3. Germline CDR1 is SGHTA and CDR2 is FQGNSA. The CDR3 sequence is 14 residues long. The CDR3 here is CASTGTASNQPQHF. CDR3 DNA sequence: TGTGCCAGCACAGGGACAGCTAGCAATCAGCCCCAGCATTTT.

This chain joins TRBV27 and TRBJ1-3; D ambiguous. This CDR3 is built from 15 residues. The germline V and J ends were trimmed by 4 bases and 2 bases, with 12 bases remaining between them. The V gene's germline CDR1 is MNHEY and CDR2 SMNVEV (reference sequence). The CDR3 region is CASSSSPSAGNTIYF. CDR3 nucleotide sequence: TGTGCCAGCAGTTCCTCCCCTTCGGCTGGAAACACCATATATTTT.

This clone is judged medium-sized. The chain's CDR3 is CASSLEDTDTQYF. DNA for the CDR3: TGTGCCAGCAGCTTAGAGGACACAGATACGCAGTATTTT. The chain couples TRBV13 to TRBJ2-3; D remains ambiguous. Germline loops: CDR1 PRHDT, CDR2 FYEKMQ (reference sequence). Between the trimmed V and J ends, which lost 1 base and 2 bases, there was a span of 4 bases. The CDR3 has 13 residues. Looking up the rest from reference TRBV13 and TRBJ2-3 gives the full variable domain: AAGVIQSPRHLIKEKRETATLKCYPIPRHDTVYWYQQGPGQDPQFLISFYEKMQSDKGSIPDRFSAQQFSDYHSELNMSSLELGDSALYFCASSLEDTDTQYFGPGTRLTVL.

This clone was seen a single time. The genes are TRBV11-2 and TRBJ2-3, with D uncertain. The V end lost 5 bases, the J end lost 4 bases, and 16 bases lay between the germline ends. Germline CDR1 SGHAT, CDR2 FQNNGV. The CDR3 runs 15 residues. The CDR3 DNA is TGTGCCAGCAGCCTACTGGTGGGGATCCCAGATACGCAGTATTTT. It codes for CASSLLVGIPDTQYF.

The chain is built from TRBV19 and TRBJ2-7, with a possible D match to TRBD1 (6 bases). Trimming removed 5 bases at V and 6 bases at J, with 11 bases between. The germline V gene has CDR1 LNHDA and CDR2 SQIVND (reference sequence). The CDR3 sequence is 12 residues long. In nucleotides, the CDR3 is TGTGCCAGTAGTCCCGGGACACGCGAGCAGTACTTC. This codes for CASSPGTREQYF.

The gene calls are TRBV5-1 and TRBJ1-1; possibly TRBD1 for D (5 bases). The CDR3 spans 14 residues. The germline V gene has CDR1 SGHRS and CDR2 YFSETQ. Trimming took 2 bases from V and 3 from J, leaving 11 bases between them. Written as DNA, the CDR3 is TGCGCCAGCAGCTTTTTGGGGGACGACACTGAAGCTTTCTTT. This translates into CASSFLGDDTEAFF.

The CDR3 sequence is CASSPTRGAGGEGYTF. As DNA, the CDR3 is TGTGCCAGCAGCCCCACCCGAGGGGCGGGGGGTGAGGGCTACACCTTC. V is TRBV7-9 and J is TRBJ1-2; D is perhaps TRBD1 (5 bases). CDR1 and CDR2 from the germline V gene are SEHNR and FQNEAQ (reference sequence). The CDR3 length is 16 residues. V was pared by 5 bases and J by 8 bases, with 24 bases between.

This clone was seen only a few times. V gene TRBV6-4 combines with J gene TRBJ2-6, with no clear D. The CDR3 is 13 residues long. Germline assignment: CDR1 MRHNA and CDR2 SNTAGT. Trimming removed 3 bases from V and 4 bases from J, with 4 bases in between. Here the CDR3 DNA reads TGTGCCAGCAGTGAAACCGGGGCCAACGTCCTGACTTTC. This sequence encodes CASSETGANVLTF.

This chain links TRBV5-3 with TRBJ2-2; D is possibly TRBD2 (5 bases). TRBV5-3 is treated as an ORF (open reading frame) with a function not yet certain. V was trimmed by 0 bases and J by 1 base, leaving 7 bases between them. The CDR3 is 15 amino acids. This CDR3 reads CARSLDGMNTGELFF. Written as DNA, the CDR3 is TGTGCCAGAAGCTTGGACGGGATGAACACCGGGGAGCTGTTTTTT.

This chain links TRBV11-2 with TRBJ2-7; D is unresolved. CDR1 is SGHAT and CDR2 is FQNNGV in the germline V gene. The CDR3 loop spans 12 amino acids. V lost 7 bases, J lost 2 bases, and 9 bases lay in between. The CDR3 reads CASTSGPYEQYF. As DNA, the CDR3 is TGTGCCAGCACCTCCGGGCCCTACGAGCAGTACTTC.

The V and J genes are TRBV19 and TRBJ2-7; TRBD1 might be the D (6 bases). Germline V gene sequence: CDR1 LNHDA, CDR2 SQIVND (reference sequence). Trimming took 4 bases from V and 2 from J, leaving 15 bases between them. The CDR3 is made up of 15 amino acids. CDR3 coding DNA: TGTGCCAGTAGTAACCCGCCGACAGGAGCCTACGAGCAGTACTTC. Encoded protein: CASSNPPTGAYEQYF.

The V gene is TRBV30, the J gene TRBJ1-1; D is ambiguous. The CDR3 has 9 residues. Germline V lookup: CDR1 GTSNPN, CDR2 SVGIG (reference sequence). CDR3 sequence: CALEPEAFF. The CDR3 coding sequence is TGTGCATTAGAGCCTGAAGCTTTCTTT.

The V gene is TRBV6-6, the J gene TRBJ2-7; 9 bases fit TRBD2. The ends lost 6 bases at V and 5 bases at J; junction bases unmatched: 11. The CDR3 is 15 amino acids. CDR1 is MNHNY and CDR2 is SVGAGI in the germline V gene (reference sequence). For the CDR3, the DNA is TGTGCCAGCAGGCTTAGCGGGAGAACTTTCAACGAGCAGTACTTC. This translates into CASRLSGRTFNEQYF.

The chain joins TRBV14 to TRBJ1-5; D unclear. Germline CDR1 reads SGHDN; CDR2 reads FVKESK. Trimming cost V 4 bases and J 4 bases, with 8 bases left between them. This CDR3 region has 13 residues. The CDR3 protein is CASSLSGNQPQHF. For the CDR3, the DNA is TGTGCCAGCAGCCTCAGTGGTAATCAGCCCCAGCATTTT. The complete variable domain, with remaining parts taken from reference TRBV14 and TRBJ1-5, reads EAGVTQFPSHSVIEKGQTVTLRCDPISGHDNLYWYRRVMGKEIKFLLHFVKESKQDESGMPNNRFLAERTGGTYSTLKVQPAELEDSGVYFCASSLSGNQPQHFGDGTRLSIL.

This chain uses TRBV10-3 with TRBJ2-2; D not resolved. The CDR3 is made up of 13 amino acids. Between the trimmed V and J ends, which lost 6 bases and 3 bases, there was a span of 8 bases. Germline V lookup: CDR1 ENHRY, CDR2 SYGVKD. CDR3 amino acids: CAIRLPDTGELFF. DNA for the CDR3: TGTGCCATCAGACTTCCTGACACCGGGGAGCTGTTTTTT.

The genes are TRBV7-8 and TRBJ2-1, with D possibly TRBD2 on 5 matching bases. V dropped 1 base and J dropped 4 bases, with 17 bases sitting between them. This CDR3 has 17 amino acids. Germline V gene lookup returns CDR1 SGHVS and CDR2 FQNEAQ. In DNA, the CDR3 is TGTGCCAGCAGCTTAGTCGGGCGGGCAGGACCATACAATGAGCAGTTCTTC. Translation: CASSLVGRAGPYNEQFF.

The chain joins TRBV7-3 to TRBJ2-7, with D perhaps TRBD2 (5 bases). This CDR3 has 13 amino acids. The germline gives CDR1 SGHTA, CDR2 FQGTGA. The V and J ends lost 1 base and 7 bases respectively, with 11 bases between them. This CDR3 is CASSLMNSGEQYF. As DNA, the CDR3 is TGTGCCAGCAGCTTAATGAACTCGGGGGAGCAGTACTTC.

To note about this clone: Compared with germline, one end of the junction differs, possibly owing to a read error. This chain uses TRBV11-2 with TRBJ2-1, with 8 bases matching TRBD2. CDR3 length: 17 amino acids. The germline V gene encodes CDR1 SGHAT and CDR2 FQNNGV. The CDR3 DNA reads TGCGCCAGCAGCCACATTGCCAGAGCGGGAGCTAGAGATGAGCAGTTCTTC. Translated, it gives CASSHIARAGARDEQFF.

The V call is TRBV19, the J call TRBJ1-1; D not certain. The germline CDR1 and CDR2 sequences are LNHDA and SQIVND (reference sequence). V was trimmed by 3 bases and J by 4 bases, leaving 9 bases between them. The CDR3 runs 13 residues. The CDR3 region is CASSMLGVTEAFF. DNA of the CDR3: TGTGCCAGTAGTATGCTCGGAGTCACTGAAGCTTTCTTT.